This TCR beta chain was captured by sequencing in a study of cytomegalovirus exposure and HLA in healthy donors. The germline V gene has CDR1 MNHEY and CDR2 SMNVEV (reference sequence). The CDR3 is 15 residues long. Unmatched junction bases numbered 7, after V lost 2 bases and J lost 8 bases. Findings of the study overall: A later analysis linked a missense variant in DCLRE1C to the trimming of TCR beta V and J genes.

In regard to this clone: Its antigen is undetermined.

The PCR made use of 60 Vbeta and 13 Jbeta primers. TCRdb's copy holds only in-frame clones and misses some; the assay was immunoSEQ multiplex PCR. The sample shows under 250,000 clones, roughly 79% of them seen only once. This sequence originates from a man in his thirties or forties in good health and CMV-seronegative. J is TRBJ2-1 and V is TRBV27, with 9 nucleotides matching TRBD2. Sample: PBMCs. The DNA of the CDR3 is TGTGCCAGCAGTTTAGCGGGAGGGGCGTGGGATGAGCAGTTCTTC. The encoded protein is CASSLAGGAWDEQFF.